This TCR beta chain came from a study of blood T cells in healthy people across ages. Points from the study as a whole: No one knew whether donors had CMV, which possibly confounded expanded clonotype changes.

CDR1 and CDR2 (germline): MNHEY, SMNVEV (reference sequence). The CDR3 sequence is 14 residues long. Regarding this clonotype: Its target is unknown. Mismatch with germline at one junction end may stem from a read error.

Through a sample-barcoded 5' primer and a J-beta primer mix, a second PCR was run for about 6 to 11 cycles. MiXCR, run by TCRdb on the 5' RACE reads, gives a single entry per CDR3 protein. The sample shows about 1.1 million distinct CDR3 sequences, approximately 38% of them seen only once. The chain employs TRBV27 and TRBJ1-1, with 8 bases matching TRBD1. The TCR was taken from a man younger than 35 in good health. Sample: blood. CDR3 nucleotide sequence: TGTGCCAGCAGTTTAGGTGGGACAGGCGCTGAAGTTTTCTTT. As protein: CASSLGGTGAEVFF.